This TCR beta chain originates from a study of blood T cell repertoires in COVID-19. Looking at the study overall: Samples taken during acute and convalescent COVID-19 were collected in the United States, Italy and Spain. Nucleic acid was either cDNA or gDNA, and it came from T cells, B-cell-depleted T cells, or PBMCs.

The CDR3 is 19 amino acids. Germline CDR1 reads LGHDT; CDR2 reads YNNKEL (reference sequence). V lost 2 bases to trimming and J lost 0 bases; unmatched junction nucleotides: 13. Authors' methods: Counts of nucleated cells, estimated from reference gene primer amplification, were obtained. The data were produced by immunoSEQ multiplex PCR, yet TCRdb's version contains in-frame clones alone and is incomplete. V, J and clone size were drawn from that table, and D and trimming were deduced from the DNA. The data show under 150,000 clones, roughly 80% seen once. This chain joins TRBV3-1 (or the pseudogene TRBV3-2) and TRBJ2-7, with 10 positions matching TRBD2. The source is a man aged 50-59 years with active or convalescent COVID-19. What was sequenced was peripheral blood. CDR3 in amino acids: CASSQHGSSGRSLSYEQYF. In nucleotides, the CDR3 is TGTGCCAGCAGCCAACACGGTAGTAGCGGGAGGTCGCTCTCCTACGAGCAGTACTTC.